This T cell receptor beta chain originates from a study of shared clonotypes between healthy human individuals. J was trimmed by 6 bases and V by 5 bases; bases with no gene match: 7. This CDR3 comprises 13 residues. Germline loops: CDR1 MNHNS, CDR2 SASEGT. The sorted-subset replicate PCRs were given around 0.2 ug DNA, which is 30,000 to 35,000 T cell genomes. Profiling relied on immunoSEQ multiplex PCR, and the TCRdb table lists in-frame clones only, not all of them. This sample has approximately 1,500,000 clones; 95% to 99% occur once, and the top ten carry 0.45%. The sequencing input was naive CD4+ T cells sorted from blood. Noted subset: CD45RA+ positively selected. This chain links TRBV6-1 with TRBJ2-7; 7 positions agree with TRBD1. This TCR derives from a young man in good health. The CDR3 DNA follows: TGTGCCAGCAGTCCGTCGACAGGGCGCGAGCAGTACTTC. Translation: CASSPSTGREQYF.